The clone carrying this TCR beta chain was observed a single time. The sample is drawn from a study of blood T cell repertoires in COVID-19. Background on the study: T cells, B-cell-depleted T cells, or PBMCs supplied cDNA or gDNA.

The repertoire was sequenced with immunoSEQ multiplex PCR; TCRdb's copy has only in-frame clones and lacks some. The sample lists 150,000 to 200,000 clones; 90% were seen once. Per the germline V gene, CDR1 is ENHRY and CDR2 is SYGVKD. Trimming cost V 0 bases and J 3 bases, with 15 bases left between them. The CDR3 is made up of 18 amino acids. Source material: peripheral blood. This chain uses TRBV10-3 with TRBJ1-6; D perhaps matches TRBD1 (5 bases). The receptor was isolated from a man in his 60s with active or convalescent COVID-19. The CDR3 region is CAISESHRGTDYNSPLHF. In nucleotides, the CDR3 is TGTGCCATCAGTGAGTCCCACCGGGGGACGGACTATAATTCACCCCTCCACTTT.